Shown below are 25 T cell receptor beta chains from a single sample sequenced in a study of a mutant IDH1 vaccine in newly diagnosed glioma. The assay was immunoSEQ multiplex PCR, and TCRdb's table has in-frame clones only and misses some. In the table there are approximately 60,000 clones, about 81% of which are singletons. Antigen specificity for these receptors is unknown. Time point here: week 23, last vaccination. The vaccine gave 300 ug of a 20-mer mutant IDH1 peptide subcutaneously per dose. The source was PBMCs, collected from a glioma patient whose treatment included an IDH1 peptide vaccine. Receptors originate from a woman aged 40 to 50 with glioma. Some clones in this sample may be carry-over from other donors' samples.

The CDR3, as DNA: TGCAGCTTGAAGGGGACAGGCCCATGGAATGAGCAGTTCTTC. Translating gives CSLKGTGPWNEQFF. The V and J genes are TRBV29-1 and TRBJ2-1; 8 positions match TRBD1. Germline CDR1 reads SQVTM; CDR2 reads ANQGSEA. CDR3 length: 14 residues. Trimming removed 8 bases from V and 7 bases from J; junction bases left unmatched: 13.

This chain's CDR3 is CAWISRLAGELFF. The CDR3 DNA reads as TGTGCCTGGATCTCCAGGCTCGCCGGGGAGCTGTTTTTT. V and J are TRBV30 and TRBJ2-2; no reliable D call. Trimming took off 4 bases at V and 6 bases at J, with 12 bases between the two ends. CDR3 length: 13 amino acids. Germline V CDR1 and CDR2: GTSNPN, SVGIG (reference sequence).

The chain has TRBV27 and TRBJ1-4, with TRBD1 matching 7 bases. V shed 2 bases and J 4 bases; nucleotides not matched to a gene: 7. This CDR3 contains 16 residues. In germline, CDR1 is MNHEY, CDR2 SMNVEV (reference sequence). The CDR3 sequence: CASSLKGTAHNEKLFF. The CDR3, as DNA: TGTGCCAGCAGTTTAAAGGGGACAGCTCATAATGAAAAACTGTTTTTT.

This chain connects TRBV27 to TRBJ2-1; TRBD2 aligns across 10 bases. The CDR3 has 17 amino acids. The V gene's germline CDR1 is MNHEY and CDR2 SMNVEV (reference sequence). V gave up 2 bases and J gave up 3 bases; unmatched junction bases: 7. The CDR3 spells CASSLKAGGARYNEQFF. The CDR3 nucleotides read TGTGCCAGCAGTTTAAAAGCGGGGGGGGCGCGCTACAATGAGCAGTTCTTC.

This sequence joins TRBV5-5 and TRBJ2-2; 7 bases agree with TRBD1. With 4 bases clipped from V and 4 bases from J, the junction kept 1 base outside the gene matches. The CDR3 spans 13 residues. Germline lookup yields CDR1 SGHKS and CDR2 YYEKEE (reference sequence). CDR3 amino acids: CASSGTATGELFF. Written as DNA, the CDR3 is TGTGCCAGCAGCGGGACAGCCACCGGGGAGCTGTTTTTT.

V is TRBV10-3 and J is TRBJ1-1; no firm D call. Trimming stripped 0 bases from V and 10 bases from J, with 12 bases between. The germline CDR1 and CDR2 sequences are ENHRY and SYGVKD. The CDR3 sequence is 13 residues long. This CDR3 reads CAISESAAWGAFF. The CDR3 bases are TGTGCCATCAGTGAGTCGGCAGCCTGGGGAGCTTTCTTT.

In its sample, this clone was seen a few times. CDR3 amino acids: CAISDEAEAFF. CDR3 coding DNA: TGTGCCATCAGTGATGAGGCTGAAGCTTTCTTT. V gene TRBV10-3 combines with J gene TRBJ1-1; no reliable D call. This CDR3 is 11 amino acids long. Germline loops: CDR1 ENHRY, CDR2 SYGVKD. V lost 3 bases to trimming and J lost 6 bases, with 5 bases between them.

The rearrangement joins TRBV15 to TRBJ1-3; D uncertain. The CDR3 length is 15 residues. The germline gives CDR1 LNHNV, CDR2 YYDKDF (reference sequence). The V end lost 0 bases, the J end lost 5 bases, and 11 bases lay between the germline ends. The CDR3 DNA is TGTGCCACCAGCAGAGATCCCGGGGAACGAAACACCATATATTTT. Residues: CATSRDPGERNTIYF.

This chain joins TRBV5-8 and TRBJ1-2; D is possibly TRBD1 (6 bases). Germline assignment: CDR1 SGHTS and CDR2 YDEGEE. There are 16 residues in the CDR3. V was shortened by 2 bases and J by 0 bases, with 14 bases between the two germline ends. CDR3 loop: CASSFGPGEANYGYTF. CDR3 bases: TGTGCCAGCAGCTTTGGCCCAGGGGAGGCTAACTATGGCTACACCTTC.

The chain employs TRBV11-3 and TRBJ2-7; D ambiguous. Germline-derived CDR1 and CDR2 are SGHNT and YENEEA. The length of the CDR3 is 13 residues. V gave up 5 bases and J gave up 3 bases, with 11 bases separating them. CDR3 residues: CASSPSRGYEQYF. The CDR3 DNA is TGTGCCAGCAGCCCCAGTCGAGGCTACGAGCAGTACTTC.

The chain is built from TRBV6-1 and TRBJ2-7; D is undetermined. Germline V gene data show CDR1 as MNHNS and CDR2 as SASEGT. Trimming took 7 bases from V and 4 from J, leaving 8 bases between them. The CDR3 consists of 11 residues. CDR3 in amino acids: CASIQNYEQYF. The CDR3 coding sequence is TGTGCCAGCATACAGAATTACGAGCAGTACTTC.

About this clone: Relative to the germline gene, one junction end is altered; a read error may explain this. The chain combines TRBV4-3 with TRBJ2-1; D is unresolved. The germline V gene encodes CDR1 LGHNA and CDR2 YSLEER. The CDR3 has 17 amino acids. CDR3: CASSQDLGKRSNNEQFF. For the CDR3, the DNA is TGCGCCAGCAGCCAAGATCTCGGCAAACGCTCCAACAATGAGCAGTTCTTC.

The V gene is TRBV15, the J gene TRBJ2-7, with no clear D. The CDR3 length is 15 residues. The V and J ends lost 5 bases and 4 bases respectively, with 18 bases between them. Germline values: CDR1 LNHNV, CDR2 YYDKDF (reference sequence). CDR3 DNA: TGTGCCACCAGCTCCCGCCCCAGGATGCGGTACGAGCAGTACTTC. It yields the protein CATSSRPRMRYEQYF. The entire variable domain, with the rest obtained from reference TRBV15 and TRBJ2-7, is as follows: DAMVIQNPRYQVTQFGKPVTLSCSQTLNHNVMYWYQQKSSQAPKLLFHYYDKDFNNEADTPDNFQSRRPNTSFCFLDIRSPGLGDTAMYLCATSSRPRMRYEQYFGPGTRLTVT.

There are a few counts of this clone. The chain has TRBV19 and TRBJ1-5, with D unresolved. CDR1 LNHDA and CDR2 SQIVND come from the germline V gene (reference sequence). This CDR3 has 13 amino acids. V was pared by 5 bases and J by 7 bases, with 12 bases between. The CDR3 sequence is CASSQGQEQPQHF. CDR3 in DNA: TGTGCCAGTAGTCAAGGGCAGGAGCAGCCCCAGCATTTT.

This rearrangement joins TRBV4-1 to TRBJ2-7; tentative D call: TRBD1 (6 bases). CDR1 is MGHRA and CDR2 is YSYEKL in the germline V gene. This CDR3 contains 16 residues. The V end was cut by 4 bases, the J end by 1 base, with 17 bases between. DNA for the CDR3: TGCGCCAGCAGCCCGATTTCCGGGACACCTTCCTACGAGCAGTACTTC. Translated: CASSPISGTPSYEQYF.

The chain combines TRBV7-9 with TRBJ1-2; D perhaps matches TRBD1 (5 bases). The CDR3 has 12 residues. V was shortened by 2 bases and J by 6 bases, with 7 bases between the two germline ends. In germline, CDR1 is SEHNR, CDR2 FQNEAQ (reference sequence). CDR3 in DNA: TGTGCCAGCAGCTTAAGGGGTCATGGCTACACCTTC. Translating gives CASSLRGHGYTF. The variable domain in full, completed from reference TRBV7-9 and TRBJ1-2, reads DTGVSQNPRHKITKRGQNVTFRCDPISEHNRLYWYRQTLGQGPEFLTYFQNEAQLEKSRLLSDRFSAERPKGSFSTLEIQRTEQGDSAMYLCASSLRGHGYTFGSGTRLTVV.

The chain joins TRBV6-1 to TRBJ1-1; tentatively, D is TRBD1 (5 bases). Trimming cost V 7 bases and J 7 bases, with 19 bases left between them. Germline CDR1 and CDR2: MNHNS and SASEGT. This CDR3 contains 14 residues. CDR3 bases: TGTGCCAGCATGATCAGGGCAGGCGAGGGTGAAGCTTTCTTT. It translates to CASMIRAGEGEAFF.

The chain recombines TRBV19 with TRBJ2-3, with 13 bases fitting TRBD2. The trim removed 2 bases at V and 2 bases at J, leaving 4 bases unmatched. The V gene's germline CDR1 is LNHDA and CDR2 SQIVND (reference sequence). CDR3 size: 17 residues. The chain's CDR3 is CASSIPGLAGTTDTQYF. Written as DNA, the CDR3 is TGTGCCAGTAGTATACCGGGACTAGCGGGGACCACAGATACGCAGTATTTT.

The chain couples TRBV7-2 to TRBJ2-7; TRBD2 might be the D (5 bases). Germline V gene data show CDR1 as SGHTA and CDR2 as FQGNSA. The CDR3 consists of 13 residues. V dropped 2 bases and J dropped 6 bases, with 11 bases sitting between them. CDR3 sequence reads: CASSLRGGSEQYF. DNA of the CDR3: TGTGCCAGCAGCTTAAGAGGAGGCTCCGAGCAGTACTTC.

J is TRBJ1-1 and V is TRBV7-6, with D unresolved. Germline loops: CDR1 SGHVS, CDR2 FNYEAQ. The germline V and J ends were trimmed by 4 bases and 4 bases, with 19 bases remaining between them. The CDR3 totals 16 residues. The CDR3 loop is CASSWVPWGSGTEAFF. CDR3 nucleotide sequence: TGTGCCAGCAGCTGGGTCCCGTGGGGAAGCGGCACTGAAGCTTTCTTT.

V usage is TRBV2 and J usage is TRBJ2-7; D is possibly TRBD2 (5 bases). The V gene's germline CDR1 is SNHLY and CDR2 FYNNEI. The germline V and J ends were trimmed by 5 bases and 0 bases, with 8 bases remaining between them. CDR3 length: 13 amino acids. CDR3: CASSSGFSYEQYF. The CDR3 bases are TGTGCCAGCAGTTCGGGATTCTCCTACGAGCAGTACTTC.

The chain uses TRBV30 and TRBJ1-2; D gene ambiguous. V was pared by 0 bases and J by 5 bases, with 10 bases between. This CDR3 region has 13 residues. In germline, CDR1 is GTSNPN, CDR2 SVGIG (reference sequence). CDR3 coding DNA: TGTGCCTGGAGTGTACGAAGGCCGTATGGCTACACCTTC. Its translation: CAWSVRRPYGYTF.

The genes are TRBV4-1 and TRBJ1-2; unclear D gene. The CDR3 sequence is 13 residues long. Trimming removed 1 base from V and 8 bases from J, with 11 bases in between. Germline CDR1 is MGHRA and CDR2 is YSYEKL. The chain's CDR3 is CASSQVPREGYTF. As DNA, the CDR3 is TGCGCCAGCAGCCAAGTGCCCCGGGAGGGCTACACCTTC.

The chain couples TRBV19 to TRBJ2-2; the D gene is possibly TRBD2 (6 bases). The CDR3 runs 13 residues. Between the trimmed V and J ends, which lost 6 bases and 4 bases, there was a span of 9 bases. CDR1 LNHDA and CDR2 SQIVND come from the germline V gene (reference sequence). CDR3 in DNA: TGTGCCAGTAGACCGGGGGTCACCGGGGAGCTGTTTTTT. Translation: CASRPGVTGELFF.

The gene calls are TRBV6-1 and TRBJ1-3; no reliable D call. V dropped 1 base and J dropped 4 bases, with 14 bases sitting between them. This CDR3 is built from 16 residues. Germline values: CDR1 MNHNS, CDR2 SASEGT. The CDR3 nucleotides read TGTGCCAGCAGTGAAGTTCCCCCCGGAGGGGGAAACACCATATATTTT. Protein: CASSEVPPGGGNTIYF.